This is a list of T cell receptor beta chains from one sample in a study of response to subunit inactivated influenza vaccine. TCRdb analysed the RT-PCR reads with MiXCR anew, one entry per CDR3 protein. The data contain under 950,000 distinct CDR3 sequences, 21% of them singletons. The sequencing used PBMCs from blood, collected 4 to 6 days after vaccination. The source is a man aged 45-65 years who received an inactivated influenza vaccine. CDR3s include the opening cysteine and the closing phenylalanine or tryptophan. Each record gives: V gene, J gene, D gene, CDR3 length, clone size, CDR3 DNA, CDR3 protein. A D gene is named only where the DNA matches it firmly. The listing skips clone size in some rows; elsewhere it reads once, few, many or a size class.

v_call: TRBV20-1
j_call: TRBJ2-7
d_call: TRBD1
cdr3_length: 16
clone_size: few
cdr3_nt: TGCAGTGCTAGACCCCAGGGGGCTACCAGGGCCTACGAGCAGTACTTC
cdr3_aa: CSARPQGATRAYEQYF

v_call: TRBV27
j_call: TRBJ2-3
d_call: NA
cdr3_length: 15
clone_size: NA
cdr3_nt: TGTGCCAGCAGGATGTGGGAGAGGGGCACAGATACGCAGTATTTT
cdr3_aa: CASRMWERGTDTQYF

v_call: TRBV7-2
j_call: TRBJ2-3
d_call: NA
cdr3_length: 15
clone_size: few
cdr3_nt: TGTGCCAGCAGCTTACCGAGGGACGGCGGGGCTACGCAGTATTTT
cdr3_aa: CASSLPRDGGATQYF

v_call: TRBV30
j_call: TRBJ2-1
d_call: TRBD2
cdr3_length: 16
clone_size: few
cdr3_nt: TGTGCCTGGAGTGTACTTTCGGGACTAGCGGGAAATGAGCAGTTCTTC
cdr3_aa: CAWSVLSGLAGNEQFF

v_call: TRBV3-1
j_call: TRBJ2-2
d_call: NA
cdr3_length: 16
clone_size: NA
cdr3_nt: TGTGCCAGCAGCCAAGGGAATACCCTCTCAGCCGGGGAGCTGTTTTTT
cdr3_aa: CASSQGNTLSAGELFF

v_call: TRBV5-6
j_call: TRBJ2-7
d_call: NA
cdr3_length: 14
clone_size: few
cdr3_nt: TGTGCCAGCAGCTTGGGCGGGGCGAACTACGAGCAGTACTTC
cdr3_aa: CASSLGGANYEQYF

v_call: TRBV25-1
j_call: TRBJ2-5
d_call: TRBD1
cdr3_length: 15
clone_size: NA
cdr3_nt: TGTGCCAGCAGTGAGGGACAGAGGATCCAAGAGACCCAGTACTTC
cdr3_aa: CASSEGQRIQETQYF

v_call: TRBV28
j_call: TRBJ1-1
d_call: NA
cdr3_length: 14
clone_size: NA
cdr3_nt: TGTGCCAGCCCCCCCGAGGGGTTGTATGGTGAAGCTTTCTTT
cdr3_aa: CASPPEGLYGEAFF

v_call: TRBV5-5
j_call: TRBJ2-7
d_call: TRBD2
cdr3_length: 16
clone_size: NA
cdr3_nt: TGTGCCAGCAGCTCCTTAAGGACTAGCGGCTCCTACGAGCAGTACTTC
cdr3_aa: CASSSLRTSGSYEQYF

v_call: TRBV4-3
j_call: TRBJ1-6
d_call: NA
cdr3_length: 15
clone_size: NA
cdr3_nt: TGCGCCAGCAGCCTACGGATCGGGGGGAATTCACCCCTCCACTTT
cdr3_aa: CASSLRIGGNSPLHF

v_call: TRBV7-2
j_call: TRBJ2-6
d_call: NA
cdr3_length: 17
clone_size: NA
cdr3_nt: TGTGCCAGCAGCTTAGGCCCCGGGTACGCTGGGGCCAACGTCCTGACTTTC
cdr3_aa: CASSLGPGYAGANVLTF

v_call: TRBV11-2
j_call: TRBJ1-1
d_call: TRBD1
cdr3_length: 17
clone_size: NA
cdr3_nt: TGTGCCAGCAGCAACGGACAGGGGGTTTTCATGGACACTGAAGCTTTCTTT
cdr3_aa: CASSNGQGVFMDTEAFF

v_call: TRBV10-3
j_call: TRBJ2-7
d_call: TRBD1
cdr3_length: 18
clone_size: few
cdr3_nt: TGTGCCATCAGTGAGCCCCCAGTTGCTTCCAGGGGGCTTAACGAGCAGTACTTC
cdr3_aa: CAISEPPVASRGLNEQYF

v_call: TRBV15
j_call: TRBJ2-3
d_call: NA
cdr3_length: 15
clone_size: NA
cdr3_nt: TGTGCCACCAGCAGAGATGGCGTGAAGTCAGATACGCAGTATTTT
cdr3_aa: CATSRDGVKSDTQYF

v_call: TRBV20-1
j_call: TRBJ2-5
d_call: NA
cdr3_length: 13
clone_size: NA
cdr3_nt: TGCAGTGCTAGAGATTACAACCTAGAGACCCAGTACTTC
cdr3_aa: CSARDYNLETQYF

v_call: TRBV29-1
j_call: TRBJ2-5
d_call: NA
cdr3_length: 13
clone_size: few
cdr3_nt: TGCAGCGTCGAAGGGGCAGGGCGGGAGACCCAGTACTTC
cdr3_aa: CSVEGAGRETQYF

v_call: TRBV20-1
j_call: TRBJ2-7
d_call: TRBD2
cdr3_length: 17
clone_size: NA
cdr3_nt: TGCAGTGCTAGTCCCCCGCCCGGGACTAGCGGTTCCTACGAGCAGTACTTC
cdr3_aa: CSASPPPGTSGSYEQYF

v_call: TRBV10-3
j_call: TRBJ2-7
d_call: TRBD2
cdr3_length: 15
clone_size: few
cdr3_nt: TGTGCCATCAAGGGAAGCGGGAGGTCACTCTACGAGCAGTACTTC
cdr3_aa: CAIKGSGRSLYEQYF

v_call: TRBV30
j_call: TRBJ2-5
d_call: TRBD2
cdr3_length: 13
clone_size: NA
cdr3_nt: TGTGCCTGGGGCGGGGGGATGGCAGAGACCCAGTACTTC
cdr3_aa: CAWGGGMAETQYF

v_call: TRBV25-1
j_call: TRBJ2-2
d_call: NA
cdr3_length: 12
clone_size: few
cdr3_nt: TGTGCCAGCAGTAAAGGACCCGGGGAGCTGTTTTTT
cdr3_aa: CASSKGPGELFF

v_call: TRBV3-1
j_call: TRBJ1-3
d_call: TRBD1
cdr3_length: 18
clone_size: few
cdr3_nt: TGTGCCAGCAGCCTACCGGACAGGGGGCTGGGATCTGGAAACACCATATATTTT
cdr3_aa: CASSLPDRGLGSGNTIYF

v_call: TRBV20-1
j_call: TRBJ2-7
d_call: NA
cdr3_length: 14
clone_size: NA
cdr3_nt: TGCAGTGCTATGGCCCGGGACAATTTCTACGAGCAGTACTTC
cdr3_aa: CSAMARDNFYEQYF

v_call: TRBV4-3
j_call: TRBJ2-3
d_call: TRBD2
cdr3_length: 17
clone_size: many
cdr3_nt: TGCGCCAGCAGCCAAGATTTGGGCCTAGCGGGGGCAGATACGCAGTATTTT
cdr3_aa: CASSQDLGLAGADTQYF

v_call: TRBV12-3/TRBV12-4
j_call: TRBJ2-7
d_call: NA
cdr3_length: 11
clone_size: few
cdr3_nt: TGTGCCAGCAGTCAAGGACAGGAGCAGTACTTC
cdr3_aa: CASSQGQEQYF

v_call: TRBV20-1
j_call: TRBJ2-5
d_call: NA
cdr3_length: 11
clone_size: few
cdr3_nt: TGCAGTGCTCCTCACCAAGAGACCCAGTACTTC
cdr3_aa: CSAPHQETQYF

v_call: TRBV3-1
j_call: TRBJ2-6
d_call: NA
cdr3_length: 15
clone_size: few
cdr3_nt: TGTGCCAGCAGCCAAAAGGGTTCTGGGGCCAACGTCCTGACTTTC
cdr3_aa: CASSQKGSGANVLTF

v_call: TRBV11-3
j_call: TRBJ2-1
d_call: TRBD2
cdr3_length: 13
clone_size: NA
cdr3_nt: TGTGCCAGCAGCCCCATGGGGGGGAATGAGCAGTTCTTC
cdr3_aa: CASSPMGGNEQFF

v_call: TRBV11-2
j_call: TRBJ2-1
d_call: TRBD1
cdr3_length: 17
clone_size: NA
cdr3_nt: TGTGCCAGCAGCCGGTTCCCAGGGGACAGGCCTTACAATGAGCAGTTCTTC
cdr3_aa: CASSRFPGDRPYNEQFF

v_call: TRBV12-3/TRBV12-4
j_call: TRBJ2-5
d_call: NA
cdr3_length: 14
clone_size: NA
cdr3_nt: TGTGCCAGCACCCTCGGGGCAGTTCAAGAGACCCAGTACTTC
cdr3_aa: CASTLGAVQETQYF

v_call: TRBV10-3
j_call: TRBJ2-3
d_call: TRBD2
cdr3_length: 15
clone_size: few
cdr3_nt: TGTGCCATCAGTGAAGCGGGACTAGGAACAGATACGCAGTATTTT
cdr3_aa: CAISEAGLGTDTQYF

v_call: TRBV2
j_call: TRBJ1-6
d_call: TRBD1
cdr3_length: 13
clone_size: few
cdr3_nt: TGTGCCAGGGGACAGGGGGCGGATTCACCCCTCCACTTT
cdr3_aa: CARGQGADSPLHF

v_call: TRBV12-3/TRBV12-4
j_call: TRBJ1-6
d_call: TRBD1
cdr3_length: 14
clone_size: NA
cdr3_nt: TGTGCCAGCACCGGGACAGTCTTTAATTCACCCCTCCACTTT
cdr3_aa: CASTGTVFNSPLHF

v_call: TRBV4-1
j_call: TRBJ2-7
d_call: TRBD2
cdr3_length: 16
clone_size: few
cdr3_nt: TGCGCCAGCAGCCACACAACTGGACTAGCCCTTTACGAGCAGTACTTC
cdr3_aa: CASSHTTGLALYEQYF

v_call: TRBV5-1
j_call: TRBJ1-5
d_call: NA
cdr3_length: 14
clone_size: NA
cdr3_nt: TGCGCCAGCAGGCCTACAGATAGCAATCAGCCCCAGCATTTT
cdr3_aa: CASRPTDSNQPQHF

v_call: TRBV5-1
j_call: TRBJ1-2
d_call: TRBD1
cdr3_length: 16
clone_size: few
cdr3_nt: TGCGCCAGCAGCTTGGATCCCACGCAGGGGGATTATGGCTACACCTTC
cdr3_aa: CASSLDPTQGDYGYTF

v_call: TRBV20-1
j_call: TRBJ2-7
d_call: NA
cdr3_length: 14
clone_size: NA
cdr3_nt: TGCAGTGCTTTTACAGCGAGGAGCTCCTACGAGCAGTACTTC
cdr3_aa: CSAFTARSSYEQYF

v_call: TRBV2
j_call: TRBJ2-5
d_call: TRBD1
cdr3_length: 16
clone_size: NA
cdr3_nt: TGTGCCAGCAGTGGGGCTACGGGACAGCTACAAGAGACCCAGTACTTC
cdr3_aa: CASSGATGQLQETQYF

v_call: TRBV9
j_call: TRBJ2-1
d_call: TRBD2
cdr3_length: 14
clone_size: few
cdr3_nt: TGTGCCAGCAGCGCGGGACTAGCGTCGGGTGAGCAGTTCTTC
cdr3_aa: CASSAGLASGEQFF

v_call: TRBV2
j_call: TRBJ2-7
d_call: NA
cdr3_length: 14
clone_size: NA
cdr3_nt: TGTGCCAGCAGCGAGTCCCGGGACGGGTACGAGCAGTACTTC
cdr3_aa: CASSESRDGYEQYF

v_call: TRBV12-3/TRBV12-4
j_call: TRBJ1-5
d_call: NA
cdr3_length: 15
clone_size: few
cdr3_nt: TGTGCCAGCAGATTTTCCAATATTAATCCACAGCCCCAGCATTTT
cdr3_aa: CASRFSNINPQPQHF

v_call: TRBV7-3
j_call: TRBJ2-1
d_call: NA
cdr3_length: 14
clone_size: NA
cdr3_nt: TGTGCCAGCAGCTTAACGGCTAAGGACAATGAGCAGTTCTTC
cdr3_aa: CASSLTAKDNEQFF

v_call: TRBV20-1
j_call: TRBJ2-4
d_call: TRBD2
cdr3_length: 15
clone_size: NA
cdr3_nt: TGCAGTGCTAGAGATGTAGCGGGAGTAGAAAACATTCAGTACTTC
cdr3_aa: CSARDVAGVENIQYF

v_call: TRBV20-1
j_call: TRBJ2-2
d_call: NA
cdr3_length: 17
clone_size: NA
cdr3_nt: TGCAGTGCTAGAGGCCCGATGAGAGCGGGTATCGCCGGGGAGCTGTTTTTT
cdr3_aa: CSARGPMRAGIAGELFF

v_call: TRBV7-7
j_call: TRBJ2-7
d_call: TRBD1
cdr3_length: 12
clone_size: few
cdr3_nt: TGTGCTAGCAAGGGGGCAGGGACCGAGCAGTACTTC
cdr3_aa: CASKGAGTEQYF

v_call: TRBV20-1
j_call: TRBJ2-7
d_call: TRBD2
cdr3_length: 14
clone_size: few
cdr3_nt: TGCAGTGCTAGAGGACTAGCGGACTTCTACGAGCAGTACTTC
cdr3_aa: CSARGLADFYEQYF

v_call: TRBV20-1
j_call: TRBJ1-5
d_call: NA
cdr3_length: 13
clone_size: NA
cdr3_nt: TGCAGTGCTAGAGAGCCGCCTCCGTCGCCCCAGCATTTT
cdr3_aa: CSAREPPPSPQHF

v_call: TRBV10-3
j_call: TRBJ2-2
d_call: NA
cdr3_length: 14
clone_size: NA
cdr3_nt: TGTGCCATCAGTGAGACGGAGGTACCCGGGGAGCTGTTTTTT
cdr3_aa: CAISETEVPGELFF

v_call: TRBV18
j_call: TRBJ2-3
d_call: TRBD1
cdr3_length: 14
clone_size: few
cdr3_nt: TGTGCCAGCTCACCCCGGACAGGAGACGATACGCAGTATTTT
cdr3_aa: CASSPRTGDDTQYF

v_call: TRBV12-3/TRBV12-4
j_call: TRBJ2-1
d_call: NA
cdr3_length: 14
clone_size: few
cdr3_nt: TGTGCCAGCAGGATTAAATTGTCCTACAATGAGCAGTTCTTC
cdr3_aa: CASRIKLSYNEQFF

v_call: TRBV5-1
j_call: TRBJ2-5
d_call: NA
cdr3_length: 13
clone_size: many
cdr3_nt: TGTGCCAGCAGTTTAGCAGGGTCAGAGACCCAGTACTTC
cdr3_aa: CASSLAGSETQYF

v_call: TRBV9
j_call: TRBJ1-2
d_call: NA
cdr3_length: 15
clone_size: few
cdr3_nt: TGTGCCAGCAGCGTAGATCCAGGATCTCCCTATGGCTACACCTTC
cdr3_aa: CASSVDPGSPYGYTF

v_call: TRBV7-6
j_call: TRBJ2-7
d_call: TRBD1
cdr3_length: 17
clone_size: NA
cdr3_nt: TGTGCCAGCAGCTTAGCGCTGGTCTGGACAGGTACGGACGAGCAGTACTTC
cdr3_aa: CASSLALVWTGTDEQYF

v_call: TRBV12-3/TRBV12-4
j_call: TRBJ1-1
d_call: NA
cdr3_length: 12
clone_size: few
cdr3_nt: TGTGCCAGCAGGACAAATGTCCCTGAAGCTTTCTTT
cdr3_aa: CASRTNVPEAFF

v_call: TRBV29-1
j_call: TRBJ2-1
d_call: NA
cdr3_length: 14
clone_size: NA
cdr3_nt: TGCAGCGTTGAAGGGGCCGGGAAATACAATGAGCAGTTCTTC
cdr3_aa: CSVEGAGKYNEQFF

v_call: TRBV6-2/TRBV6-3
j_call: TRBJ2-6
d_call: NA
cdr3_length: 13
clone_size: NA
cdr3_nt: TGTGCCAGCAGTTACGTTGGGGCCAACGTCCTGACTTTC
cdr3_aa: CASSYVGANVLTF

v_call: TRBV10-3
j_call: TRBJ2-2
d_call: TRBD2
cdr3_length: 18
clone_size: few
cdr3_nt: TGTGCCATCAGTGACGGTAGCGGGGCCATCCGGGCGACCGGGGAGCTGTTTTTT
cdr3_aa: CAISDGSGAIRATGELFF

v_call: TRBV5-5
j_call: TRBJ1-1
d_call: NA
cdr3_length: 15
clone_size: few
cdr3_nt: TGTGCCAGCAGCCTCGCGGCAGGGGACCTCACTGAAGCTTTCTTT
cdr3_aa: CASSLAAGDLTEAFF

v_call: TRBV10-3
j_call: TRBJ2-1
d_call: TRBD2
cdr3_length: 15
clone_size: NA
cdr3_nt: TGTGCCACCAAGGGACTAGCGGGAGGGTACAATGAGCAGTTCTTC
cdr3_aa: CATKGLAGGYNEQFF

v_call: TRBV5-5
j_call: TRBJ2-5
d_call: TRBD2
cdr3_length: 14
clone_size: many
cdr3_nt: TGTGCCAGCAGCTGGACAGTACTAGCGGGGGCCCAGTACTTC
cdr3_aa: CASSWTVLAGAQYF